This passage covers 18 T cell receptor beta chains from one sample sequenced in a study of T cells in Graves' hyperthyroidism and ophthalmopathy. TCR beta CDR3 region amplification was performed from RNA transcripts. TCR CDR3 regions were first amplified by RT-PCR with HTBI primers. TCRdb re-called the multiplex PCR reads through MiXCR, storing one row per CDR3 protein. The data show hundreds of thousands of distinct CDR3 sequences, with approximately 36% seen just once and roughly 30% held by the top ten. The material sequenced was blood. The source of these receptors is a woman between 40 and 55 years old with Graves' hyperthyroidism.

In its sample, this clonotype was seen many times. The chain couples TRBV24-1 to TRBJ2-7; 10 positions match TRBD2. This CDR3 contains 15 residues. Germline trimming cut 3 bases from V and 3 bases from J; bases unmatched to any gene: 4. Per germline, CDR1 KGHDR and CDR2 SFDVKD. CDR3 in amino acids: CATSDPLAGVYEQYF. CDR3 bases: TGTGCCACCAGTGATCCCCTAGCGGGAGTCTACGAGCAGTACTTC.

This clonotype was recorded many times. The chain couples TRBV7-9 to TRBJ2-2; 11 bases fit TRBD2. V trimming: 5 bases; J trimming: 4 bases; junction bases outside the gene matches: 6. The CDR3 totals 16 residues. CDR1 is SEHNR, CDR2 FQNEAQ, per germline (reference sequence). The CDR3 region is CASSRTSGRGTGELFF. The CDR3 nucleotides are TGTGCCAGCAGCCGCACTAGCGGGAGAGGCACCGGGGAGCTGTTTTTT.

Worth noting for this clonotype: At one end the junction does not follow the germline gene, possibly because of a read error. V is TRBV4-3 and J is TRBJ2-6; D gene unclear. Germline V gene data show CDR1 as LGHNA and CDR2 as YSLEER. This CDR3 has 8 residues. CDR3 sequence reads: CASGQVFF. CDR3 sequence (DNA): TGCGCCAGCGGCCAAGTTTTTTTC.

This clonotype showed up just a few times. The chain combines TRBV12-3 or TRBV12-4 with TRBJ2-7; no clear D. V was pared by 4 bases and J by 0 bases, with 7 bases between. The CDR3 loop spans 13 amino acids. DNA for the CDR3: TGTGCCAGCAGTTATGCCAGCTCCTACGAGCAGTACTTC. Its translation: CASSYASSYEQYF.

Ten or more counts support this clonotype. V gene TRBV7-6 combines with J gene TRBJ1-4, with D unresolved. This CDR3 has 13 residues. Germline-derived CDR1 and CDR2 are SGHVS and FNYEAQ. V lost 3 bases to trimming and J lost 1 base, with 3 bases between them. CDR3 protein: CASSFVTNEKLFF. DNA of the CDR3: TGTGCCAGCAGCTTTGTAACTAATGAAAAACTGTTTTTT. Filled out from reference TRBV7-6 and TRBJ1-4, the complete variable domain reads GAGVSQSPRYKVTKRGQDVALRCDPISGHVSLYWYRQALGQGPEFLTYFNYEAQQDKSGLPNDRFSAERPEGSISTLTIQRTEQRDSAMYRCASSFVTNEKLFFGSGTQLSVL.

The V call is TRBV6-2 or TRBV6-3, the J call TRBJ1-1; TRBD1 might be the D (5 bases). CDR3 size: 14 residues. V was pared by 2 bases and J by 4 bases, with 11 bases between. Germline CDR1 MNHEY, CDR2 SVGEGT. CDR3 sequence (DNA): TGTGCCAGCAGTTACAGGGGTCAGTGCACTGAAGCTTTCTTT. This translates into CASSYRGQCTEAFF.

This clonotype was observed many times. CDR3 bases: TGTGCCATCACCAAGTGGGGGGCGGGAGCCGACACTGAAGCTTTCTTT. Protein product: CAITKWGAGADTEAFF. This rearrangement joins TRBV10-3 to TRBJ1-1; D possibly corresponds to TRBD1 (6 bases). Germline V CDR1 and CDR2: ENHRY, SYGVKD. V was trimmed by 7 bases and J by 3 bases, leaving 21 bases between them. The CDR3 is 16 amino acids.

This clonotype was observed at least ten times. CDR3 in amino acids: CAISESNYGYTF. The CDR3 DNA sequence: TGTGCCATCAGTGAGTCGAACTATGGCTACACCTTC. This sequence joins TRBV10-3 and TRBJ1-2, with D uncertain. V lost 0 bases, J lost 2 bases, and 1 base lay in between. This CDR3 is 12 amino acids long. Germline V CDR1 and CDR2: ENHRY, SYGVKD.

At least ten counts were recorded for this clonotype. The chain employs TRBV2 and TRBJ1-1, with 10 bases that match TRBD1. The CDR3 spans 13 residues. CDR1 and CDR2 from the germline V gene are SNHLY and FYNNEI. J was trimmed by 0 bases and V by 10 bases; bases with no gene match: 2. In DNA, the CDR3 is TGTGCCACGGGACAGGGGCTGAACACTGAAGCTTTCTTT. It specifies CATGQGLNTEAFF.

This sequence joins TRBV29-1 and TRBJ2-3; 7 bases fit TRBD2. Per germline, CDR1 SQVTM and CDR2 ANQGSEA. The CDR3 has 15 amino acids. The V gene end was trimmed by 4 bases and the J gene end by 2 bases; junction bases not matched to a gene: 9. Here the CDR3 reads CSVAVLAESTDTQYF. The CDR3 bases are TGCAGCGTTGCGGTTCTAGCGGAGTCCACAGATACGCAGTATTTT.

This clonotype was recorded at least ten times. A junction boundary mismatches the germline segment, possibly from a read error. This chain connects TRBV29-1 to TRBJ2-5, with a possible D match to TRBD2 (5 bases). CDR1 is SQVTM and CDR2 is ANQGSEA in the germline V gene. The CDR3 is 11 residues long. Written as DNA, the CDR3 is TGCAGTGTTAACTGGGGAGAGACCCAGCACTTC. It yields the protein CSVNWGETQHF.

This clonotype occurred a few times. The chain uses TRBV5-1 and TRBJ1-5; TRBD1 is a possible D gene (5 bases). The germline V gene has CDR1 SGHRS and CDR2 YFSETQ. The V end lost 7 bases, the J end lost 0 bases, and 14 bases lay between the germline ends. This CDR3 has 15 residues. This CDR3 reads CASSPGDYSNQPQHF. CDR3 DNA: TGCGCCAGCTCACCGGGGGACTATAGCAATCAGCCCCAGCATTTT.

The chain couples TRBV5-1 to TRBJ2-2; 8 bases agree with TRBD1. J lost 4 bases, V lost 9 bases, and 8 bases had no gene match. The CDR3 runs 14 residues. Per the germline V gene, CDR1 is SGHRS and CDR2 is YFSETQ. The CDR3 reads CAIQGASFTGELFF. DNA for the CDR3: TGCGCCATCCAGGGGGCGAGCTTCACCGGGGAGCTGTTTTTT.

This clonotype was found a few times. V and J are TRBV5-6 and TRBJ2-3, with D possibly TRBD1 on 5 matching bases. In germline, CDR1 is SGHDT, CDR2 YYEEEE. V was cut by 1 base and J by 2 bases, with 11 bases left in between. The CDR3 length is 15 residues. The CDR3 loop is CASSLLGLVTDTQYF. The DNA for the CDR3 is TGTGCCAGCAGCTTGCTGGGGCTAGTCACAGATACGCAGTATTTT.

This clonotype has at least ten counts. The CDR3 bases are TGTGCCAGCAGCCCGAGGGCCCAAGAGACCCAGTACTTC. This codes for CASSPRAQETQYF. The chain combines TRBV13 with TRBJ2-5, with D possibly TRBD2 on 5 matching bases. The CDR3 contains 13 residues. The V gene lost 5 bases and the J gene lost 1 base, with 8 bases spanning the gap. CDR1 and CDR2 from the germline V gene are PRHDT and FYEKMQ (reference sequence).

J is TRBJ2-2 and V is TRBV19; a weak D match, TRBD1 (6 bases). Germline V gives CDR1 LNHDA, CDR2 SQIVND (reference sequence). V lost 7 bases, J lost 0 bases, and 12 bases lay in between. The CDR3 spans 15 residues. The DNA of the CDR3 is TGTGCCAGTAAATGGGACACCGCGAACACCGGGGAGCTGTTTTTT. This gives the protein CASKWDTANTGELFF.

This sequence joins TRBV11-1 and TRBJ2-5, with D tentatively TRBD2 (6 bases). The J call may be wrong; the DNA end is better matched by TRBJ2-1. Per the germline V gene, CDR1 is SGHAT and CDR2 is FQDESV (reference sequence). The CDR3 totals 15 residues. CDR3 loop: CASSFGGGLYNEQFF. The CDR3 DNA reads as TGTGCCAGCAGCTTCGGGGGAGGCCTCTACAATGAGCAGTTCTTC.

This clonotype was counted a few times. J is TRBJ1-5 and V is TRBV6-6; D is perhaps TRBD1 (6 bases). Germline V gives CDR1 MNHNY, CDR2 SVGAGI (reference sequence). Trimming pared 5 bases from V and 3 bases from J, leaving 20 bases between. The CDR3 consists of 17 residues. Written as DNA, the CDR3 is TGTGCCAGCAGTAACCCCCAGGGGCGGATCACCAATCAGCCCCAGCATTTT. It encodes CASSNPQGRITNQPQHF.